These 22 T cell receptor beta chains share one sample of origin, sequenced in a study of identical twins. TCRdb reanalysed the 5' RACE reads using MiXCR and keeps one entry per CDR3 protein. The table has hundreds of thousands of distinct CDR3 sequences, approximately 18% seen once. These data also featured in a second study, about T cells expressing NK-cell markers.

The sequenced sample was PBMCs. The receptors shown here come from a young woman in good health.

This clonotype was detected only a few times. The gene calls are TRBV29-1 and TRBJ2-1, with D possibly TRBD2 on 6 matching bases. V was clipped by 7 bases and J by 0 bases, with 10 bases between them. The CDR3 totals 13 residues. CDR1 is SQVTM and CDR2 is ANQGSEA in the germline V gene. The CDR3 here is CSGGTASYNEQFF. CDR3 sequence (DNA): TGCAGCGGAGGGACTGCCTCCTACAATGAGCAGTTCTTC.

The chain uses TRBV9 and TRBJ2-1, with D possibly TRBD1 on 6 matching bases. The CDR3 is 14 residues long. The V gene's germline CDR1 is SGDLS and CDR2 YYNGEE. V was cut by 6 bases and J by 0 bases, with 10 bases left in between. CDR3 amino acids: CASTRTVSYNEQFF. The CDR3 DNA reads TGTGCCAGCACCCGGACAGTCTCCTACAATGAGCAGTTCTTC.

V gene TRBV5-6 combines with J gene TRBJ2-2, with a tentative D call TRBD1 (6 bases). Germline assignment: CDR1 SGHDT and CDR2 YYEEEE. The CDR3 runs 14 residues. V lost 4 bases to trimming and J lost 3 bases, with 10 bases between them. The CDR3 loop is CASSANRDTGELFF. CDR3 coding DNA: TGTGCCAGCAGCGCAAACAGGGACACCGGGGAGCTGTTTTTT. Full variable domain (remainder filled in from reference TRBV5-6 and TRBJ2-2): DAGVTQSPTHLIKTRGQQVTLRCSPKSGHDTVSWYQQALGQGPQFIFQYYEEEERQRGNFPDRFSGHQFPNYSSELNVNALLLGDSALYLCASSANRDTGELFFGEGSRLTVL.

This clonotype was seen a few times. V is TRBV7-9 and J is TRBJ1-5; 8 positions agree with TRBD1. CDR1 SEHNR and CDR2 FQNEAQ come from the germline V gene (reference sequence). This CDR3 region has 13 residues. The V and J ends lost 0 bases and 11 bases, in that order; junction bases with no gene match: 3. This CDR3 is CASSLAAQGAQHF. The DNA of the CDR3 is TGTGCCAGCAGCTTAGCTGCACAGGGGGCCCAGCATTTT.

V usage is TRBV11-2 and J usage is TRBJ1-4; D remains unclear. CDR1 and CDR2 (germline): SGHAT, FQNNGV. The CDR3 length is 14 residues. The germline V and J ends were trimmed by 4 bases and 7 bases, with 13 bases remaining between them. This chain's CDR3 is CASSSAGEGEKLFF. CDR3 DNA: TGTGCCAGCAGCTCTGCTGGGGAGGGTGAAAAACTGTTTTTT.

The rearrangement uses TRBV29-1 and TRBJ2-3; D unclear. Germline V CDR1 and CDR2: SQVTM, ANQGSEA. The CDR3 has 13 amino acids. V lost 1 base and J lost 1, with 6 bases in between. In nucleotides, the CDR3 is TGCAGCGTTGAAGGGAGCGGCACAGATACGCAGTATTTT. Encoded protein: CSVEGSGTDTQYF.

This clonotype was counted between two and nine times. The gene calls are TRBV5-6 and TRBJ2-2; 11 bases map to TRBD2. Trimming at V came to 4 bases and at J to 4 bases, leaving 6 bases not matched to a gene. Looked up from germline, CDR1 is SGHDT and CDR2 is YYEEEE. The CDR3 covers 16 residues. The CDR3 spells CASSRLAGRVTGELFF. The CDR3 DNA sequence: TGTGCCAGCAGCAGACTAGCGGGGAGGGTCACCGGGGAGCTGTTTTTT.

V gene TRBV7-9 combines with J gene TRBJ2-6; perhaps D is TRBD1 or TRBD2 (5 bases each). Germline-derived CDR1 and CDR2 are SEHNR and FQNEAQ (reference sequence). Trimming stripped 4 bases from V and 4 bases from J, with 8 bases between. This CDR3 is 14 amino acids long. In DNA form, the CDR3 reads TGTGCCAGCAGCTCTCGGGGCGGGGCCAACGTCCTGACTTTC. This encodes CASSSRGGANVLTF.

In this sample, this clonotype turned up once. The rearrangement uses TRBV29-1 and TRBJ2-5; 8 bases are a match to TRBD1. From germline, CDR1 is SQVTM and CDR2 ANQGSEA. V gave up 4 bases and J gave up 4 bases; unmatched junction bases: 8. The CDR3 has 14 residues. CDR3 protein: CSVVGGTGGETQYF. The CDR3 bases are TGCAGCGTTGTGGGCGGGACAGGTGGAGAGACCCAGTACTTC.

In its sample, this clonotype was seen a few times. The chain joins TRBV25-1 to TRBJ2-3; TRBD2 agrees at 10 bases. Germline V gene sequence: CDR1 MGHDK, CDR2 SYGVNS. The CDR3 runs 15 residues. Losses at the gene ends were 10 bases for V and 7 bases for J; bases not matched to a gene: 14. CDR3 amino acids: CATTKERGGGNTQYF. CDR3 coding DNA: TGTGCCACCACGAAGGAGCGGGGGGGCGGAAATACGCAGTATTTT. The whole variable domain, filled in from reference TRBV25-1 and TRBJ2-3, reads EADIYQTPRYLVIGTGKKITLECSQTMGHDKMYWYQQDPGMELHLIHYSYGVNSTEKGDLSSESTVSRIRTEHFPLTLESARPSHTSQYLCATTKERGGGNTQYFGPGTRLTVL.

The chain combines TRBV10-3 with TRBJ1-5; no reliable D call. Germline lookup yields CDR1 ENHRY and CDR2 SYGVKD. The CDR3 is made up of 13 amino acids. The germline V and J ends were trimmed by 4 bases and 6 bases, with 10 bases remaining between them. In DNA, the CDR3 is TGTGCCATCAGTGCCTCGACCAGTCAGCCCCAGCATTTT. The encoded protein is CAISASTSQPQHF.

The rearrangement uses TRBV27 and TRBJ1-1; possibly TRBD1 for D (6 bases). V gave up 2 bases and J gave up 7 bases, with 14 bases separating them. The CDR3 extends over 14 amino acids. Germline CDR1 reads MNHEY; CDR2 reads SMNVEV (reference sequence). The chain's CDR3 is CASSLVGHQFEAFF. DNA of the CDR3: TGTGCCAGCAGTTTAGTGGGACATCAATTTGAAGCTTTCTTT.

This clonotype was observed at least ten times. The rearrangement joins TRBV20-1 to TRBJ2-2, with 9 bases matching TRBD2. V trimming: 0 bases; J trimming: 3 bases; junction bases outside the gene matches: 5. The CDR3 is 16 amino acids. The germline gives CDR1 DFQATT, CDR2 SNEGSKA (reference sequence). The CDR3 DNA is TGCAGTGCTAGAGATAGCGGGAGAGGGGACACCGGGGAGCTGTTTTTT. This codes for CSARDSGRGDTGELFF.

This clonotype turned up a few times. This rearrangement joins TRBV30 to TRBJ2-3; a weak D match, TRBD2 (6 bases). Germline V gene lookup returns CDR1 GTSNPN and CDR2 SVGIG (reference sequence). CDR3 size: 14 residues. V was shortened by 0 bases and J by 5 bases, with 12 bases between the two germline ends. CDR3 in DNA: TGTGCCTGGAGTGTACAATCAGCGGGAGATACGCAGTATTTT. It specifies CAWSVQSAGDTQYF.

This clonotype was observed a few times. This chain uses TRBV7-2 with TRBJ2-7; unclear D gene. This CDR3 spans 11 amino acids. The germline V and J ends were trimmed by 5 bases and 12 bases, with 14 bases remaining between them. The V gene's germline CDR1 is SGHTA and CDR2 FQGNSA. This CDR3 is CASSQGSRGYF. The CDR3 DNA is TGTGCCAGCAGCCAAGGGTCCCGAGGGTACTTC.

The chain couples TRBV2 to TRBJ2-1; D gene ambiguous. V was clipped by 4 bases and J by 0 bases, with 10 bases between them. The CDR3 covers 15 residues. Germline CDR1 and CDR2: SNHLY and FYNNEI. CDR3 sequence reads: CASSAQAYSYNEQFF. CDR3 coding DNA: TGTGCCAGCAGTGCCCAGGCTTACTCCTACAATGAGCAGTTCTTC.

The chain's CDR3 is CASSPGQTSADTQYF. CDR3 sequence (DNA): TGCGCCAGCAGCCCGGGTCAAACCTCGGCAGATACGCAGTATTTT. The chain employs TRBV5-1 and TRBJ2-3; D call uncertain. Germline lookup yields CDR1 SGHRS and CDR2 YFSETQ. This CDR3 has 15 amino acids. Trimming took 4 bases from V and 4 from J, leaving 16 bases between them.

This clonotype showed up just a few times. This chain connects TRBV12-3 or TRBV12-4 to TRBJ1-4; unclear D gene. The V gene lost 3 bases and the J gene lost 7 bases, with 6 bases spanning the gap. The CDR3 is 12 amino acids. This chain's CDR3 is CASSFLREKLFF. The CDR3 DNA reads TGTGCCAGCAGTTTTCTTCGTGAAAAACTGTTTTTT.

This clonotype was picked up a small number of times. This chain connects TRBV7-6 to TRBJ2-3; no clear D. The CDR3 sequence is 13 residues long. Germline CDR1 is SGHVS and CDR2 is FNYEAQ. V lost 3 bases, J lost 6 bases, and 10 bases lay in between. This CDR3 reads CASSFGRQDTQYF. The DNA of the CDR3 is TGTGCCAGCAGCTTCGGCCGCCAGGATACGCAGTATTTT.

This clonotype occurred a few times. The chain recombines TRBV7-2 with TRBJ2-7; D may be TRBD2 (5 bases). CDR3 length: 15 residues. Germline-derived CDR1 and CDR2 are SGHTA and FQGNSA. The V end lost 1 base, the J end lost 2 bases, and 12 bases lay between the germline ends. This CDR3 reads CASSLDSGVAYEQYF. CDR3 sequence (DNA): TGTGCCAGCAGCTTAGACAGCGGTGTCGCCTACGAGCAGTACTTC.

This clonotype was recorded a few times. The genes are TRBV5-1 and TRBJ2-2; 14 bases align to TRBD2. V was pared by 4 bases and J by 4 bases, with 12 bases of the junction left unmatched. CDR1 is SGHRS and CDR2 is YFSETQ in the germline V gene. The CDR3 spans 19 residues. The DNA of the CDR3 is TGCGCCAGCAGCGCCCGACCGGGACTAGCGGGGGATAGCACCGGGGAGCTGTTTTTT. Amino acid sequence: CASSARPGLAGDSTGELFF. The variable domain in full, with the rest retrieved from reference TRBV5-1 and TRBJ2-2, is KAGVTQTPRYLIKTRGQQVTLSCSPISGHRSVSWYQQTPGQGLQFLFEYFSETQRNKGNFPGRFSGRQFSNSRSEMNVSTLELGDSALYLCASSARPGLAGDSTGELFFGEGSRLTVL.

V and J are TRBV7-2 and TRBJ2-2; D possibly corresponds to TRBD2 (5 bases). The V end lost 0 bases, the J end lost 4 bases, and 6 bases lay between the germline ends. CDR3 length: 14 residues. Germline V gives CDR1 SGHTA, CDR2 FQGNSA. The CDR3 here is CASSLARVTGELFF. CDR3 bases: TGTGCCAGCAGCTTAGCGCGGGTCACCGGGGAGCTGTTTTTT. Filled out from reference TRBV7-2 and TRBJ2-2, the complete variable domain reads GAGVSQSPSNKVTEKGKDVELRCDPISGHTALYWYRQSLGQGLEFLIYFQGNSAPDKSGLPSDRFSAERTGGSVSTLTIQRTQQEDSAVYLCASSLARVTGELFFGEGSRLTVL.